This is a list of T cell receptor beta chains from one sample in a study of blood T cell repertoires in COVID-19. Profiling relied on immunoSEQ multiplex PCR, and the TCRdb table lists in-frame clones only, not all of them. The sample includes about 380,000 clones, less than 85% seen only once; the top ten take 3.6%. Sequencing was performed on peripheral blood. Receptors originate from a woman under 30 with acute or convalescent COVID-19. Both conserved end residues are part of each CDR3. A D gene is named only where the DNA matches it firmly. Clone size appears in some rows only: once, few, many, or a class for an expanded clone.

d_call	clone_size	j_call	v_call	cdr3_aa	cdr3_nt
TRBD1	.	TRBJ2-1	TRBV2	CASRLGQAVPEQFF	TGTGCCAGCAGATTAGGACAGGCTGTACCTGAGCAGTTCTTC
.	once	TRBJ1-2	TRBV5-6	CASSQEISPYGYTF	TGTGCCAGCAGCCAGGAAATTTCGCCCTATGGCTACACCTTC
.	.	TRBJ1-5	TRBV28	CASSRDTLSNQPQHF	TGTGCCAGCAGTCGGGACACCCTCAGCAATCAGCCCCAGCATTTT
TRBD2	.	TRBJ2-3	TRBV19	CASSKGGAGTSRTDTQYF	TGTGCCAGTAGTAAAGGCGGGGCCGGGACTAGCCGCACAGATACGCAGTATTTT
.	.	TRBJ1-1	TRBV2	CASSDVNTEAFF	TGTGCCAGCAGTGATGTAAACACTGAAGCTTTCTTT
TRBD1	few	TRBJ2-7	TRBV4-1	CASSQEGRGNYEQYF	TGCGCCAGCAGCCAAGAAGGCAGGGGGAACTACGAGCAGTACTTC
.	.	TRBJ1-2	TRBV29-1	CSVERVGADGYTF	TGCAGCGTTGAAAGGGTGGGGGCGGATGGCTACACCTTC
TRBD1	.	TRBJ1-5	TRBV7-8	CASSSRADRDDQPQHF	TGTGCCAGCAGCTCTAGGGCCGACAGGGATGATCAGCCCCAGCATTTT
.	.	TRBJ2-1	TRBV14	CASSQGRIHNEQFF	TGTGCCAGCAGCCAAGGGAGGATCCACAATGAGCAGTTCTTC
.	once	TRBJ1-1	TRBV30	CAWDGGNENTEAFF	TGTGCCTGGGACGGAGGGAACGAGAACACTGAAGCTTTCTTT
TRBD1	.	TRBJ2-4	TRBV5-1	CASSFEDRGNGIQYF	TGCGCCAGCAGCTTTGAAGACAGGGGCAATGGCATTCAGTACTTC
TRBD1	once	TRBJ1-1	TRBV30	CAWDRVNTEAFF	TGTGCCTGGGACAGGGTGAACACTGAAGCTTTCTTT
.	.	TRBJ1-2	TRBV19	CASSPGLDSSFGYTF	TGTGCCAGTAGTCCAGGTCTCGACAGCTCATTTGGCTACACCTTC
TRBD1	few	TRBJ2-2	TRBV5-1	CASSFDRGSTGELFF	TGCGCCAGCAGCTTCGACAGGGGGTCCACCGGGGAGCTGTTTTTT
.	.	TRBJ2-1	TRBV13	CASSALAFRGSTYNEQFF	TGTGCCAGCAGCGCACTAGCCTTTCGGGGGAGTACGTACAATGAGCAGTTCTTC
.	.	TRBJ1-5	TRBV2	CASSEQGSQPQHF	TGTGCCAGCAGTGAACAGGGGAGCCAGCCCCAGCATTTT
.	.	TRBJ1-3	TRBV7-3	CASSLSGRASGNTIYF	TGTGCCAGCAGCTTATCGGGCAGGGCGAGTGGAAACACCATATATTTT
.	.	TRBJ2-2	TRBV19	CASRSRGNTGELFF	TGTGCCAGTAGAAGCAGGGGTAACACCGGGGAGCTGTTTTTT
TRBD1	few	TRBJ1-6	TRBV28	CASSGQGARSPLHF	TGTGCCAGCAGTGGCCAGGGGGCACGATCACCCCTCCACTTT
TRBD1	once	TRBJ2-7	TRBV5-1	CASSLQGYEQYF	TGCGCCAGCAGCCTACAGGGGTACGAGCAGTACTTC
TRBD1	.	TRBJ1-5	TRBV2	CASSSDRGDQPQHF	TGTGCCAGCAGTTCAGACAGGGGGGATCAGCCCCAGCATTTT
.	.	TRBJ1-5	TRBV11-2	CASSLVPGGLMQPQHF	TGTGCCAGCAGCCTAGTCCCGGGGGGCCTGATGCAGCCCCAGCATTTT
TRBD1	many	TRBJ2-1	TRBV24-1	CATSAGQGRSNEQFF	TGTGCCACCAGTGCGGGACAGGGGAGGAGCAATGAGCAGTTCTTC
TRBD1	few	TRBJ1-2	TRBV18	CASSPGQQNYGYTF	TGTGCCAGCTCTCCGGGACAGCAGAACTATGGCTACACCTTC
.	.	TRBJ2-1	TRBV18	CASSPPSGSRFF	TGTGCCAGCTCACCACCGTCAGGTAGTCGGTTCTTC
TRBD2	.	TRBJ2-2	TRBV25-1	CASRSTSEAGELFF	TGTGCCAGCCGGTCGACTAGCGAGGCCGGGGAGCTGTTTTTT
.	.	TRBJ2-5	TRBV5-1	CASSFYGGETQYF	TGCGCCAGCAGCTTTTATGGAGGGGAGACCCAGTACTTC